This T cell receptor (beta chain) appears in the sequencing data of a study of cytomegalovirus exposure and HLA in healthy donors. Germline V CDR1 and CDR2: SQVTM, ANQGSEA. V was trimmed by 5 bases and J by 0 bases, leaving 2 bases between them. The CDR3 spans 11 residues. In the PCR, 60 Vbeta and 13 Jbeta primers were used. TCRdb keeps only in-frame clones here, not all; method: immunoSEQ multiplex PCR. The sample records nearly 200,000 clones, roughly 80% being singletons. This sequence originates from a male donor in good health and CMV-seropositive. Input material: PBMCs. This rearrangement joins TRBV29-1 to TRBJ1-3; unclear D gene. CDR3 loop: CSVYSGNTIYF. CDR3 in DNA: TGCAGCGTTTACTCTGGAAACACCATATATTTT.